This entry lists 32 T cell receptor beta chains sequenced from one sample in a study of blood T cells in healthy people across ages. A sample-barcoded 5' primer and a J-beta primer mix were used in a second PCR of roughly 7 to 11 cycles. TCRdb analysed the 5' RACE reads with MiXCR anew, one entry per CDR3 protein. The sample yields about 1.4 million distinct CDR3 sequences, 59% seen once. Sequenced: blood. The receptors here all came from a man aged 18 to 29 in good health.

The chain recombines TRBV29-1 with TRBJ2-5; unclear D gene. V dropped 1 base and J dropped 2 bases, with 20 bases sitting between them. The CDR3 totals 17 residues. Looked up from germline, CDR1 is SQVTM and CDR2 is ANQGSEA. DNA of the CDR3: TGCAGCGTTGAAGTTTGGGCGAAAGCCTCCTTACAAGAGACCCAGTACTTC. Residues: CSVEVWAKASLQETQYF.

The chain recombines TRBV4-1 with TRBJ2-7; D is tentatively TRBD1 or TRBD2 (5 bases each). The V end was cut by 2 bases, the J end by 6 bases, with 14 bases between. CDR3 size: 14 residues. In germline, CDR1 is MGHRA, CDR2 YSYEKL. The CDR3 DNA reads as TGCGCCAGCAGCCAAAGAGCTAGGGACGGCGAGCAGTACTTC. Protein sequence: CASSQRARDGEQYF.

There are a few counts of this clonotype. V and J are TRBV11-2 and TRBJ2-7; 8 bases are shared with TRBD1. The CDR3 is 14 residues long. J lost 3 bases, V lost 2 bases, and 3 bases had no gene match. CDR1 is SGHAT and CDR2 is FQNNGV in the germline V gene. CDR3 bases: TGTGCCAGCAGCTTACAGGGGGCAGACTACGAGCAGTACTTC. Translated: CASSLQGADYEQYF.

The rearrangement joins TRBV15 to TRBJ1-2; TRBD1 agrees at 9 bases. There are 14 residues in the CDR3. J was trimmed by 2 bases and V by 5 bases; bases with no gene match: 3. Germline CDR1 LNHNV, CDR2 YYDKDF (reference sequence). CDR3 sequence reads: CATSPGTGNYGYTF. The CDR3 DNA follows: TGTGCCACCAGCCCAGGGACAGGGAACTATGGCTACACCTTC.

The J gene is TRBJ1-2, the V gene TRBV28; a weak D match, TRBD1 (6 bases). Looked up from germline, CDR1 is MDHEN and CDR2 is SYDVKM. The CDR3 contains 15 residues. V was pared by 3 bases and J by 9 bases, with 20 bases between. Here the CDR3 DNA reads TGTGCCAGCAGTTTCCGGACAGAGCCCCAGAAGAGCTACACCTTC. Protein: CASSFRTEPQKSYTF.

CDR3 nucleotides: TGTGCCAGCGCCCTCTCGGGAACCCAAGCTTTCTTT. This gives the protein CASALSGTQAFF. The rearrangement links TRBV18 to TRBJ1-1, with D unclear. There are 12 residues in the CDR3. The germline gives CDR1 KGHSH, CDR2 LQKENI. Between the trimmed V and J ends, which lost 8 bases and 9 bases, there was a span of 16 bases.

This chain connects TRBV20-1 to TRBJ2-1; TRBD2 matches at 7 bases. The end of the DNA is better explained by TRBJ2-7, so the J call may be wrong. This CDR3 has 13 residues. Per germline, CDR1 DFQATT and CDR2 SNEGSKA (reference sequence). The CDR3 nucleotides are TGCAGTGCTACCTGGGGAGGGGTGAACGAGCAGTACTTC. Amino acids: CSATWGGVNEQYF.

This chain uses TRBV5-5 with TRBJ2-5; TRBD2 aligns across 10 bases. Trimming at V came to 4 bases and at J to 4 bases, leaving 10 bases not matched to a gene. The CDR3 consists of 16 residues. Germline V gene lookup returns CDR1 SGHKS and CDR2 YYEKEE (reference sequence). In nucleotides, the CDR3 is TGTGCCAGCAGCGGAATCAGCGGGGGGGCTTCAGAGACCCAGTACTTC. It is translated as CASSGISGGASETQYF.

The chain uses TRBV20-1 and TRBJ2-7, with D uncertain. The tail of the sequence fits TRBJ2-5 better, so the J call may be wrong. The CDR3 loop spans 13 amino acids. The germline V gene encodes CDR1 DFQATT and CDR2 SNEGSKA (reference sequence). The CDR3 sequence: CSAPDSTRETQYF. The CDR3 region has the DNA TGCAGTGCTCCCGACTCTACAAGGGAGACCCAGTACTTC.

The CDR3 here is CATSRAPDQGANNEQFF. The CDR3 DNA reads as TGTGCCACCAGCAGAGCACCAGATCAGGGGGCAAACAATGAGCAGTTCTTC. The chain carries TRBV15 and TRBJ2-1, with 8 bases fitting TRBD1. The CDR3 sequence is 17 residues long. Germline CDR1 LNHNV, CDR2 YYDKDF (reference sequence). The V and J ends lost 1 base and 5 bases, in that order; junction bases with no gene match: 10. Supplemented by reference TRBV15 and TRBJ2-1, the full variable domain reads DAMVIQNPRYQVTQFGKPVTLSCSQTLNHNVMYWYQQKSSQAPKLLFHYYDKDFNNEADTPDNFQSRRPNTSFCFLDIRSPGLGDTAMYLCATSRAPDQGANNEQFFGPGTRLTVL.

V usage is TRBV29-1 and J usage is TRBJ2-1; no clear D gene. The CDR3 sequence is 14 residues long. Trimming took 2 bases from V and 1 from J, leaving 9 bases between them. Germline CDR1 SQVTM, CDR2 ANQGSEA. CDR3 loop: CSVERVRSYNEQFF. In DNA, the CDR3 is TGCAGCGTTGAAAGGGTCAGATCCTACAATGAGCAGTTCTTC.

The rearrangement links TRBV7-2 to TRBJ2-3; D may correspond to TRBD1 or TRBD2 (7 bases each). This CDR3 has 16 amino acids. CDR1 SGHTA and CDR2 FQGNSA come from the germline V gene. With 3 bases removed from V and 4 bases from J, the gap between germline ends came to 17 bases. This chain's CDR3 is CASSLLGGGGADTQYF. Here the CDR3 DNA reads TGTGCCAGCAGCTTGCTCGGGGGAGGGGGCGCAGATACGCAGTATTTT.

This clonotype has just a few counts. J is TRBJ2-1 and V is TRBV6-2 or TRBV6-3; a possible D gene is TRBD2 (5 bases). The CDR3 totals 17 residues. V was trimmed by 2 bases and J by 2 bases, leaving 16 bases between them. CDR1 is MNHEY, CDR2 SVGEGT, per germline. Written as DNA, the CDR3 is TGTGCCAGCAGTTACGCGTGGGGTCGAGGGCCCTACAATGAGCAGTTCTTC. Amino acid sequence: CASSYAWGRGPYNEQFF.

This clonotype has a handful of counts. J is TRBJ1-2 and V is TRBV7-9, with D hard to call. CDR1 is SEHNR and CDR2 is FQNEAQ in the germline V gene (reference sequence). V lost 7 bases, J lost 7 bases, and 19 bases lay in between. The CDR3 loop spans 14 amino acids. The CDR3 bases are TGTGCCAGCAACCCGAAGGGTAACAATTGTGGCTACACCTTC. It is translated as CASNPKGNNCGYTF.

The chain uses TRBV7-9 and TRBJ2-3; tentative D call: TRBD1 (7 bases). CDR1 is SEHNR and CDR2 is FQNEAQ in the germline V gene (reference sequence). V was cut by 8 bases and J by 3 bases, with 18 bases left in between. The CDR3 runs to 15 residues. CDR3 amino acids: CASPDGGGPTDTQYF. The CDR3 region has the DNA TGTGCCAGCCCCGACGGAGGGGGCCCAACAGATACGCAGTATTTT.

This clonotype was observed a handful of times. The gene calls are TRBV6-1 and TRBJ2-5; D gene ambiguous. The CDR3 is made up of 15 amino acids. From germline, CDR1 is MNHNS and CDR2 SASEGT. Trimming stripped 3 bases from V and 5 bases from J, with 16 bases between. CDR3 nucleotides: TGTGCCAGCAGTGAGGATCGGGCGGTACCGGAGACCCAGTACTTC. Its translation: CASSEDRAVPETQYF.

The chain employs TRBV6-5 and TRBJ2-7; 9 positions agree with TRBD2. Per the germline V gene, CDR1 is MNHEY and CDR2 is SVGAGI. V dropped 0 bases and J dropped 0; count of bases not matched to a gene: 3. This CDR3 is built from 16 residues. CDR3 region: CASSYSRTSASYEQYF. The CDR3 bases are TGTGCCAGCAGTTACTCTCGGACTAGCGCCTCCTACGAGCAGTACTTC.

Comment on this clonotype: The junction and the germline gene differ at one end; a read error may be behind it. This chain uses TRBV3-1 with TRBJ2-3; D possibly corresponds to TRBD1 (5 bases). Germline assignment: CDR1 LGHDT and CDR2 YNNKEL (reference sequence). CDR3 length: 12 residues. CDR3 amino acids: CASSHLTDAQYF. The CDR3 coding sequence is TGTGCCAGCAGCCACCTGACAGATGCGCAGTATTTT.

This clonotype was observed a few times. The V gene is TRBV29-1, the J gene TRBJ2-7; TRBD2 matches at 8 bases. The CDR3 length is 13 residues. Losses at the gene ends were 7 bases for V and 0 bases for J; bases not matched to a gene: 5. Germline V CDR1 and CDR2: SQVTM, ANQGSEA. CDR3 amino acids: CSARLASSYEQYF. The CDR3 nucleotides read TGCAGCGCGCGACTAGCGTCCTCCTACGAGCAGTACTTC.

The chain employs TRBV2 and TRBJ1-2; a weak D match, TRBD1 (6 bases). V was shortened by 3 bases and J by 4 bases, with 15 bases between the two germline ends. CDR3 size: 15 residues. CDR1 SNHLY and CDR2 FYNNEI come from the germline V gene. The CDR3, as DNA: TGTGCCAGCAGTGATAAAGGGGGGGCGGGCTATGGCTACACCTTC. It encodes CASSDKGGAGYGYTF.

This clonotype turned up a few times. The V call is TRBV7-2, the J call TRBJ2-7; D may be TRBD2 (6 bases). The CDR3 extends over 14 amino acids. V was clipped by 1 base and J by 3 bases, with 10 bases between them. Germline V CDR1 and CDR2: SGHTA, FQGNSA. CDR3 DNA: TGTGCCAGCAGCTTAGTCCGGGGGAACTACGAGCAGTACTTC. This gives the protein CASSLVRGNYEQYF.

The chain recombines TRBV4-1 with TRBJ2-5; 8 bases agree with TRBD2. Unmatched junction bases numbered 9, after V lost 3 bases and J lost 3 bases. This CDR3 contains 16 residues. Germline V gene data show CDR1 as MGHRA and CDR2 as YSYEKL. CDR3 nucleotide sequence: TGCGCCAGCAGCCACGGCGCGGGGGGTTGGGAAGAGACCCAGTACTTC. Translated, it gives CASSHGAGGWEETQYF.

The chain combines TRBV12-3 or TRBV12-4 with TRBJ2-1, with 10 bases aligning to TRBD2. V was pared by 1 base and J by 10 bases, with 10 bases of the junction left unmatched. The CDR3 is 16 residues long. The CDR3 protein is CASSLGLAGVYREQFF. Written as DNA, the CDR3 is TGTGCCAGCAGTTTAGGGCTAGCGGGGGTCTATAGGGAGCAGTTCTTC.

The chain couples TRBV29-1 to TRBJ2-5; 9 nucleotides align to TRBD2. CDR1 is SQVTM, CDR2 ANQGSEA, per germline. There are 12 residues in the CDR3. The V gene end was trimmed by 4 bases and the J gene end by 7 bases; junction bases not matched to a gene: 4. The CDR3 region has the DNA TGCAGCGTTGTAGCGGGGGCAGGGACCCAGTACTTC. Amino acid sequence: CSVVAGAGTQYF. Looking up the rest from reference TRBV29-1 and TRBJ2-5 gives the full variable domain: SAVISQKPSRDICQRGTSLTIQCQVDSQVTMMFWYRQQPGQSLTLIATANQGSEATYESGFVIDKFPISRPNLTFSTLTVSNMSPEDSSIYLCSVVAGAGTQYFGPGTRLLVL.

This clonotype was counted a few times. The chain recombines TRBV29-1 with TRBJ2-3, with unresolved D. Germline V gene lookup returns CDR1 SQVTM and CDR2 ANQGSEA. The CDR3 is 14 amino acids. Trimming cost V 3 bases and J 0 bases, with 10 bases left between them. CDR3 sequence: CSVDFVTSTDTQYF. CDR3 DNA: TGCAGCGTTGATTTCGTCACGAGCACAGATACGCAGTATTTT.

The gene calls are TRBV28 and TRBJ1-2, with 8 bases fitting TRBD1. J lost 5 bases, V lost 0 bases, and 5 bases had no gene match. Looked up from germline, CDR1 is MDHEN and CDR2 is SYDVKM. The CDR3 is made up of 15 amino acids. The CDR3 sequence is CASSLWDREGYGYTF. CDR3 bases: TGTGCCAGCAGTTTATGGGACAGGGAGGGGTATGGCTACACCTTC.

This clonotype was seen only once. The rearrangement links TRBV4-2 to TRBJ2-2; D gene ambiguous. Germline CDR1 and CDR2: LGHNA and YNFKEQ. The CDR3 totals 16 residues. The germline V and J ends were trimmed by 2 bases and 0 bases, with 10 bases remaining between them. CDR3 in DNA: TGTGCCAGCAGCCAACCCGCTGACTCGAACACCGGGGAGCTGTTTTTT. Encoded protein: CASSQPADSNTGELFF.

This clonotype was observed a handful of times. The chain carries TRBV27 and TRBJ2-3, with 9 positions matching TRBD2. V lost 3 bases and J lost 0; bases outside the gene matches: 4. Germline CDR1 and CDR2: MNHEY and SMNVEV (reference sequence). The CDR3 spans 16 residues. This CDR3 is CASSFLAGTSTDTQYF. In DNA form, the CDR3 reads TGTGCCAGCAGTTTTCTAGCGGGGACTAGCACAGATACGCAGTATTTT.

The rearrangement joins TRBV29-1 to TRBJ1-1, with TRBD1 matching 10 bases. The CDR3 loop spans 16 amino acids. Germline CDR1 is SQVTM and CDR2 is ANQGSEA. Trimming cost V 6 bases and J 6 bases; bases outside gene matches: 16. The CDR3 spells CSVFRQTGGIEAEAFF. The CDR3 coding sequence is TGCAGCGTCTTCCGACAGACAGGGGGCATTGAGGCTGAAGCTTTCTTT. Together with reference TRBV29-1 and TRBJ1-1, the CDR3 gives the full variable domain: SAVISQKPSRDICQRGTSLTIQCQVDSQVTMMFWYRQQPGQSLTLIATANQGSEATYESGFVIDKFPISRPNLTFSTLTVSNMSPEDSSIYLCSVFRQTGGIEAEAFFGQGTRLTVV.

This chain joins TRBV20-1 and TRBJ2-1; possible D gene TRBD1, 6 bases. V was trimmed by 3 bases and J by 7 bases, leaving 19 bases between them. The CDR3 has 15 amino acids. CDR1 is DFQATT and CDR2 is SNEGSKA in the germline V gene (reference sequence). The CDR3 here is CSARPGESSGNEQFF. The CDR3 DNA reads TGCAGTGCTAGGCCAGGGGAGAGCTCAGGGAATGAGCAGTTCTTC.

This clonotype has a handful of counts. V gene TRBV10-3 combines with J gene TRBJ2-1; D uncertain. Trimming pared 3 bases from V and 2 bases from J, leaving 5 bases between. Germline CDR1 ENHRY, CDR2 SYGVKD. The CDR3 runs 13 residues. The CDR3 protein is CAISEGTYNEQFF. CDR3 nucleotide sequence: TGTGCCATCAGTGAAGGTACCTACAATGAGCAGTTCTTC.

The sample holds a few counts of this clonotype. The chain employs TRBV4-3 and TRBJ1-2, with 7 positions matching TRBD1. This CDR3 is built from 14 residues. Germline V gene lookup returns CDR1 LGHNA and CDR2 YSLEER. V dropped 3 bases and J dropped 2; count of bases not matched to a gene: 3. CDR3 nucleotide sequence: TGCGCCAGCAGCCACCTGACAGGGAACTATGGCTACACCTTC. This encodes CASSHLTGNYGYTF.